This TCR beta chain derives from a study of neurological immune-mediated disorders. 5'RACE employing 10-nucleotide random UMIs yielded the cDNA. Every sequencing run returned over 170 million TCR-beta sequences, which were derived from 15-18 subjects. TCRdb processed the 5' RACE reads anew with MiXCR; each CDR3 protein has one entry. The table includes 15,000 to 20,000 distinct CDR3 sequences, about 11% detected once. The germline CDR1 and CDR2 sequences are LNHDA and SQIVND (reference sequence). The CDR3 length is 13 residues. V lost 1 base and J 5 bases, leaving 6 bases between the germline ends. This clonotype was counted between two and nine times.

The sample was CD8+ T cells from blood. The clonotype originates from a woman aged 45-65 years in good health. The chain employs TRBV19 and TRBJ2-1, with D uncertain. The CDR3 DNA sequence: TGTGCCAGTAGTATAGGTCTGAACAATGAGCAGTTCTTC. Protein sequence: CASSIGLNNEQFF.